A selection of T cell receptor beta chains follows, all from one sample in a study of monozygotic twins with inflammatory bowel disease. Following a re-call of the 5' RACE reads, TCRdb has one entry per CDR3 protein and lacks DNA. This sample's table reports 330,000 or so distinct CDR3 sequences. Sequenced: blood. These receptors were taken from a human donor with ulcerative colitis or Crohn's disease, or a healthy co-twin of an affected twin (not recorded which). Both conserved end residues are part of each CDR3.

V,J,CDR3
TRBV5-4,TRBJ1-1,CASSLGDRGGNTEAFF
TRBV28,TRBJ2-3,CASSHTSGILYTQYF
TRBV7-9,TRBJ1-1,CASSKRGKGQLNTEAFF
TRBV29-1,TRBJ1-1,CSGRRQGSYNTEAFF
TRBV5-1,TRBJ2-3,CASSSTGYLTDTQYF
TRBV20-1,TRBJ1-2,CSARRDYNYGYTF
TRBV2,TRBJ2-3,CASILTDTQYF
TRBV10-3,TRBJ1-3,CATFGTNSGNTIYF
TRBV18,TRBJ2-2,CASSPFQPKNTGELFF
TRBV27,TRBJ2-4,CASSFIGAKDIQYF
TRBV20-1,TRBJ2-3,CSARDGTSGRVDTQYF
TRBV4-3,TRBJ2-1,CASSQDPGGGQNEQFF
TRBV5-1,TRBJ2-7,CASSPGEFLIPYEQYF
TRBV15,TRBJ2-7,CATSTLPSYEQYF
TRBV5-1,TRBJ2-7,CASSLVQYYEQYF
TRBV7-2,TRBJ2-1,CASSLARAGPKFF
TRBV6-5,TRBJ1-2,CASSYGPGTDPYGYTF
TRBV20-1,TRBJ1-5,CSARDNRSISPQHF
TRBV6-1,TRBJ1-2,CASSESGLRGYTF
TRBV27,TRBJ2-1,CASSLLAGGREQFF
TRBV7-9,TRBJ2-1,CASSLSFPGLGNNEQFF
TRBV7-2,TRBJ1-2,CASSLDRAGGYTF
TRBV18,TRBJ1-1,CASSPPVGAVTEAFF
TRBV12-3/TRBV12-4,TRBJ2-5,CASSFRGGQETQYF
TRBV27,TRBJ1-1,CASSFPPPENTEAFF
TRBV6-1,TRBJ1-5,CASSEAWGNQPQHF
TRBV27,TRBJ2-2,CASSPHPGGVTGELFF
TRBV7-9,TRBJ1-6,CASSWFNTGQRNSPLHF
TRBV7-9,TRBJ1-6,CASSLEGSNSPLHF
TRBV6-1,TRBJ1-1,CASSERRGRIRDTEAFF
TRBV5-1,TRBJ1-3,CASSVDGPYSGNTIYF
TRBV20-1,TRBJ2-3,CSANPLAGGLNTQYF
TRBV24-1,TRBJ2-2,CATSDFTTLGVGLKKTGELFF
TRBV7-2,TRBJ1-5,CASSFANTPQHF
TRBV5-1,TRBJ1-2,CASSLSSNYGYAF
TRBV7-6,TRBJ2-3,CASSWNRDRNTDTQYF
TRBV5-1,TRBJ1-6,CASSLGDRVGTPLHF
TRBV19,TRBJ1-6,CASSIQNYNSPLHF
TRBV20-1,TRBJ2-1,CSARVPSTLAGGLFRNEQFF
TRBV20-1,TRBJ2-5,CSARAGGYQETQYF
TRBV6-1,TRBJ2-1,CASSPRTGKHEQFF
TRBV11-2,TRBJ1-5,CASSRGRGARNQPQHF
TRBV20-1,TRBJ2-3,CSAQGLQDTQYF
TRBV29-1,TRBJ2-7,CSVEESRVQYF
TRBV20-1,TRBJ2-1,CSARTSGSSYNEQFF
TRBV12-3/TRBV12-4,TRBJ2-5,CASTFPPETQYF
TRBV9,TRBJ2-2,CASSVRDYFVADTGELFF
TRBV15,TRBJ2-7,CATSRVVEPYEQYF
TRBV7-9,TRBJ2-1,CASSLGQTNEQFF
TRBV5-1,TRBJ1-6,CASSLDGTGNSPLHF
TRBV20-1,TRBJ2-7,CSARKPQGPYEQYF
TRBV7-2,TRBJ1-1,CASSLEPVTEAFF
TRBV5-1,TRBJ2-3,CASSLRLGSADTQYF
TRBV11-2,TRBJ2-1,CASSSGMGGPSYNEQFF
TRBV20-1,TRBJ2-7,CSADWDRSYEQYF
TRBV29-1,TRBJ1-5,CSVEADRNQPQHF
TRBV12-3/TRBV12-4,TRBJ1-2,CASLTGLSGYTF
TRBV5-5,TRBJ2-7,CASSLGGQGNYEQYF
TRBV12-3/TRBV12-4,TRBJ2-1,CASRPQGISYNEQFF
TRBV12-3/TRBV12-4,TRBJ1-1,CASSPRTGGLGTEAFF